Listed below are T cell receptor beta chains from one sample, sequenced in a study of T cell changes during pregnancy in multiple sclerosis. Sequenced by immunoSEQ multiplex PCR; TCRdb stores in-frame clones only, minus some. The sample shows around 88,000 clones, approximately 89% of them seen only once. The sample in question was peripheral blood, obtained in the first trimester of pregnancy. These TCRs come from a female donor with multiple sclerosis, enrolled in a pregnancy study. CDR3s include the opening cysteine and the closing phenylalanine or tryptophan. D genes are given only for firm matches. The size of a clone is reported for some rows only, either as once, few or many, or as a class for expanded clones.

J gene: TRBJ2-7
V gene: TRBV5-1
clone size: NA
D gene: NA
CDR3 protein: CASSLVTGAYEQYF
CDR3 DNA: TGCGCCAGCAGCTTGGTTACGGGGGCCTACGAGCAGTACTTC

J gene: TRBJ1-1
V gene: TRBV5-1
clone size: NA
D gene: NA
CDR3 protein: CASSSGLLNAEAFF
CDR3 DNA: TGCGCCAGCAGCTCGGGACTCTTAAACGCTGAAGCTTTCTTT

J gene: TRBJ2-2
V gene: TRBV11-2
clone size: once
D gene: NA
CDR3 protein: CASSLQGGTGELFF
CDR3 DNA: TGTGCCAGCAGCTTACAGGGAGGCACCGGGGAGCTGTTTTTT

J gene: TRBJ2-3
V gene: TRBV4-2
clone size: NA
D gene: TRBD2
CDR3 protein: CASSPGLAGTDTQYF
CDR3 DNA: TGTGCCAGCAGCCCGGGACTAGCGGGCACAGATACGCAGTATTTT

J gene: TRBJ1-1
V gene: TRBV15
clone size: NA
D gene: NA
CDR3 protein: CATSSPDSHTEAFF
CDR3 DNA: TGTGCCACCAGCAGCCCGGACAGTCACACTGAAGCTTTCTTT

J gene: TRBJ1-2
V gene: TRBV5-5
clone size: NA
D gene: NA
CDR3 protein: CASSLQGTHGYTF
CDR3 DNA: TGTGCCAGCAGCTTGCAGGGTACCCATGGCTACACCTTC

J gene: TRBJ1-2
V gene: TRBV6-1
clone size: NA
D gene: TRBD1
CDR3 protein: CASSQRTGGYGYTF
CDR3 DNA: TGTGCCAGCAGTCAAAGGACAGGGGGCTATGGCTACACCTTC

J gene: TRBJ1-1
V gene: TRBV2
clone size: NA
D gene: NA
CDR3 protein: CASSIRGTQAFF
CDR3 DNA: TGTGCCAGCAGTATTCGGGGGACTCAAGCTTTCTTT

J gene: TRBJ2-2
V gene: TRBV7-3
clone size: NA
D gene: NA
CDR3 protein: CASSLITGTGELFF
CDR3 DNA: TGTGCCAGCAGCTTAATTACGGGCACCGGGGAGCTGTTTTTT

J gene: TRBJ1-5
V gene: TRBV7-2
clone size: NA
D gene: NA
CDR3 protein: CASSLVGGNQPQHF
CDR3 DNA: TGTGCCAGCAGCTTAGTAGGGGGCAATCAGCCCCAGCATTTT

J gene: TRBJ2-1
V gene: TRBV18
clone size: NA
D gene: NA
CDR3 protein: CASSPGREQFF
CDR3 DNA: TGTGCCAGCTCACCAGGCAGGGAGCAGTTCTTC

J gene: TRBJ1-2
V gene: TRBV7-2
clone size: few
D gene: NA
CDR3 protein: CASSPPGVNYGYTF
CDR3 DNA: TGTGCCAGCAGCCCCCCGGGGGTCAACTATGGCTACACCTTC

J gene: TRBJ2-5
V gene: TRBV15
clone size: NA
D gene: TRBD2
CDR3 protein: CATSRGTSGKEETQYF
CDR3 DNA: TGTGCCACCAGCAGGGGGACTAGCGGGAAGGAAGAGACCCAGTACTTC

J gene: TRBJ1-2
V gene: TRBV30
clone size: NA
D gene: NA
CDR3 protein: CAWSVSSSGYTF
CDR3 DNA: TGTGCCTGGAGTGTAAGCTCAAGTGGCTACACCTTC

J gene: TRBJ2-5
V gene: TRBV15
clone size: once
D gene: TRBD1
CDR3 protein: CATSTSRDRGLETQYF
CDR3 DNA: TGTGCCACCAGCACCAGCCGGGACAGGGGGCTTGAGACCCAGTACTTC

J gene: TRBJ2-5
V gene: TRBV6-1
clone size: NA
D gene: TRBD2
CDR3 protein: CASSDLGGRAQETQYF
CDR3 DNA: TGTGCCAGCAGTGATTTGGGCGGGAGGGCGCAAGAGACCCAGTACTTC

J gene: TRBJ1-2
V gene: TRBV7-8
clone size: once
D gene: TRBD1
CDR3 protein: CASSLLPRQGRLYGYTF
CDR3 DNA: TGTGCCAGCAGCCTCCTACCCAGACAGGGCAGACTCTATGGCTACACCTTC

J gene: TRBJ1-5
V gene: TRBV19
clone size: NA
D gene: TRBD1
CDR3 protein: CASSPRTGRFGQPQHF
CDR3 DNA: TGTGCCAGTAGCCCCAGGACAGGGAGATTTGGCCAGCCCCAGCATTTT

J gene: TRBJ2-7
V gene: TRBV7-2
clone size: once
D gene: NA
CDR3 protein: CASSLVNLARTYEQYF
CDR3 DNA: TGTGCCAGCAGCTTAGTGAATCTAGCGCGAACCTACGAGCAGTACTTC

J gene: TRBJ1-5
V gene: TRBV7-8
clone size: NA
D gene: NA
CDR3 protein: CASSSPNQPQHF
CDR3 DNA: TGTGCCAGCAGCTCCCCTAATCAGCCCCAGCATTTT

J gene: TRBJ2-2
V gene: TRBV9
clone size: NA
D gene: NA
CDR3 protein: CASSVTGNAGELFF
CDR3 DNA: TGTGCCAGCAGCGTAACAGGGAACGCCGGGGAGCTGTTTTTT

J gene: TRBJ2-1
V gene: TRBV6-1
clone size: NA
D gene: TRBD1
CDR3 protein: CASSGPGQVNEQFF
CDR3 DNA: TGTGCCAGCAGTGGACCGGGACAGGTTAATGAGCAGTTCTTC

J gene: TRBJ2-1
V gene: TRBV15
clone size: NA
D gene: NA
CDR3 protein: CATSRGGGEQFF
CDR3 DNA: TGTGCCACCAGCAGAGGGGGCGGTGAGCAGTTCTTC

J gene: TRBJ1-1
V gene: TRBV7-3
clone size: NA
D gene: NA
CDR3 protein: CASSLTGGNTEAFF
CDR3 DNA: TGTGCCAGCAGCTTAACAGGGGGGAACACTGAAGCTTTCTTT

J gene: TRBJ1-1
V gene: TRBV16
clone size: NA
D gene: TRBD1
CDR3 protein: CASSLEIGQGQTEAFF
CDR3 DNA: TGTGCCAGCAGCCTCGAAATTGGACAGGGACAAACTGAAGCTTTCTTT

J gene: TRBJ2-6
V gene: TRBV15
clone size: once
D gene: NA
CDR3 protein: CATSRQLGAKGANVLTF
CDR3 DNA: TGTGCCACCAGCAGACAATTAGGGGCGAAGGGGGCCAACGTCCTGACTTTC

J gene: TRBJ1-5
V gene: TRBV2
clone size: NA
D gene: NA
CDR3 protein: CASNQGRAGNQPQHF
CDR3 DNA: TGTGCCAGCAACCAGGGGAGGGCGGGCAATCAGCCCCAGCATTTT

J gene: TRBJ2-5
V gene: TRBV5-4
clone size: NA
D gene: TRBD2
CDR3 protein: CASSFRASGQETQYF
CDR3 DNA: TGTGCCAGCAGCTTTCGGGCTAGCGGACAAGAGACCCAGTACTTC

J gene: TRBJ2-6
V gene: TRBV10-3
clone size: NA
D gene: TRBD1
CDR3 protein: CAHRQGAEGANVLTF
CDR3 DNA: TGTGCTCACCGGCAGGGGGCGGAAGGGGCCAACGTCCTGACTTTC

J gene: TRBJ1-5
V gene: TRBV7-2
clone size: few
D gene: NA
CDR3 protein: CASGPDSYSNQPQHF
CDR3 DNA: TGTGCCAGCGGCCCGGACAGTTATAGCAATCAGCCCCAGCATTTT

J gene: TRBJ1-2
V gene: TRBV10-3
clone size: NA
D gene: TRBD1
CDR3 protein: CAISQTGGGYGYTF
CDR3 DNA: TGTGCCATCAGCCAGACAGGGGGTGGCTATGGCTACACCTTC

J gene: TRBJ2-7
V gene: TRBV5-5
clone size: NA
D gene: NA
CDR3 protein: CASSWSTGSERQYF
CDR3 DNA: TGTGCCAGCAGCTGGTCCACAGGGAGTGAACGACAGTACTTC

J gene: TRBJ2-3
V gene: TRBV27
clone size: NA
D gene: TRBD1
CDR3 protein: CASRKDRDSTDTQYF
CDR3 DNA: TGTGCCAGCAGAAAGGACCGGGACAGTACAGATACGCAGTATTTT

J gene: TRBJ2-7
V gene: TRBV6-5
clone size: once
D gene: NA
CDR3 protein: CASSYSTGQTYYEQYF
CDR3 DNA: TGTGCCAGCAGTTACTCGACCGGACAGACTTACTACGAGCAGTACTTC

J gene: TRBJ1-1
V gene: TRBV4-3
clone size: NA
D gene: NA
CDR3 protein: CASSPRVGGTEAFF
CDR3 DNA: TGCGCCAGCAGCCCGCGGGTGGGGGGCACTGAAGCTTTCTTT

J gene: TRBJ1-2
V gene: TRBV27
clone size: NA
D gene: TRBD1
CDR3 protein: CASSKLGQTERYTF
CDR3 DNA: TGTGCCAGCAGTAAACTGGGACAGACCGAACGCTACACCTTC

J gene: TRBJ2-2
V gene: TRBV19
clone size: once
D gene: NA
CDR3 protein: CASSIGGSRGELFF
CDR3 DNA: TGTGCCAGTAGTATCGGGGGTAGCAGGGGGGAGCTGTTTTTT

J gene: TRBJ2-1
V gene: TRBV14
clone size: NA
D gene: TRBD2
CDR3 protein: CASSWGGSYNEQFF
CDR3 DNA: TGTGCCAGCAGCTGGGGCGGGAGTTACAATGAGCAGTTCTTC

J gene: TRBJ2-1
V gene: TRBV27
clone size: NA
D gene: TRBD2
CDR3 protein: CASSFRAGLAGAGFF
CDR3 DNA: TGTGCCAGCAGTTTTCGAGCGGGACTAGCGGGAGCGGGGTTCTTC

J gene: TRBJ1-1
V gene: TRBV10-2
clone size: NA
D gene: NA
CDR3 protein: CASQPVGGTEAFF
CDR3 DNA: TGCGCCAGCCAACCTGTGGGGGGCACTGAAGCTTTCTTT

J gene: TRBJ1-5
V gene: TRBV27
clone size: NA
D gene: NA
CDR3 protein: CATSPAGDGSRQPQHF
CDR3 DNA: TGTGCCACCTCCCCTGCAGGGGATGGTTCAAGGCAGCCCCAGCATTTT

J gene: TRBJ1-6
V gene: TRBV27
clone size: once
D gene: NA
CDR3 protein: CASSLSQAGSSSPLHF
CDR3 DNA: TGTGCCAGCAGTTTATCGCAGGCAGGGTCAAGTTCACCCCTCCACTTT

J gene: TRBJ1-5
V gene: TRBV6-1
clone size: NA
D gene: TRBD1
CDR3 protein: CASSEGQGRNQPQHF
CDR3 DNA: TGTGCCAGCAGTGAAGGACAGGGAAGAAATCAGCCCCAGCATTTT

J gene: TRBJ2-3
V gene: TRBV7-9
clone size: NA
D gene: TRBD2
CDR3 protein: CASSRRPAGAKTDTQYF
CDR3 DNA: TGTGCCAGCAGCCGACGCCCAGCGGGGGCCAAAACAGATACGCAGTATTTT

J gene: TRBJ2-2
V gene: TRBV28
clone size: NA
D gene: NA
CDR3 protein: CASRRTLKVITGELFF
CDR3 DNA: TGTGCCAGCAGGCGGACTTTGAAGGTGATCACCGGGGAGCTGTTTTTT

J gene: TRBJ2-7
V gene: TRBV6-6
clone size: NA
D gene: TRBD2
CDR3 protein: CASSPGGGKSDYEQYF
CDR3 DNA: TGTGCCAGCAGTCCCGGGGGGGGTAAATCTGACTACGAGCAGTACTTC

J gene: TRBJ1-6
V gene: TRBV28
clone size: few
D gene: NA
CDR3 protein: CASSPGSPNSPLHF
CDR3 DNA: TGTGCCAGCAGTCCGGGTTCACCTAATTCACCCCTCCACTTT

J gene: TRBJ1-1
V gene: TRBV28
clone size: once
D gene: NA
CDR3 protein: CASSLRGGGTEAFF
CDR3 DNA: TGTGCCAGCAGTTTAAGGGGTGGTGGCACTGAAGCTTTCTTT

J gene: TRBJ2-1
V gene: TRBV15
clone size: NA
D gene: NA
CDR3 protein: CATSSGKSSYNEQFF
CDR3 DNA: TGTGCCACCAGCAGCGGGAAGAGCTCCTACAATGAGCAGTTCTTC

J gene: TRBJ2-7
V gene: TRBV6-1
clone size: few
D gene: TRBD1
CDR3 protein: CASSEGAGGYEQYF
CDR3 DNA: TGTGCCAGCAGTGAAGGAGCAGGGGGCTACGAGCAGTACTTC

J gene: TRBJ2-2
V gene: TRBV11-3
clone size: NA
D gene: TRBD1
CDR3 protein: CASSLDLPFSGTANTGELFF
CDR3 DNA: TGTGCCAGCAGCTTAGATCTCCCTTTTTCGGGGACAGCGAACACCGGGGAGCTGTTTTTT